This T cell receptor (beta chain) was found in a study of blood T cell repertoires in COVID-19. Clinical history reported by participants formed the basis on which cohorts were assigned. In germline, CDR1 is SGHTA, CDR2 FQGNSA. The V and J ends lost 7 bases and 3 bases respectively, with 16 bases between them. CDR3 length: 15 residues. The assay was immunoSEQ multiplex PCR, and TCRdb's table has in-frame clones only and misses some. The sample records about 140,000 clones, around 80% being singletons. The V and J genes are TRBV7-2 and TRBJ1-5; D unclear. The material sequenced was PBMCs or T cells enriched from blood (not recorded which). The clonotype originates from an older man who had been exposed to COVID-19. The CDR3 spells CASTRGGLSNQPQHF. The CDR3, as DNA: TGTGCCAGCACCCGCGGCGGTTTATCCAATCAGCCCCAGCATTTT.